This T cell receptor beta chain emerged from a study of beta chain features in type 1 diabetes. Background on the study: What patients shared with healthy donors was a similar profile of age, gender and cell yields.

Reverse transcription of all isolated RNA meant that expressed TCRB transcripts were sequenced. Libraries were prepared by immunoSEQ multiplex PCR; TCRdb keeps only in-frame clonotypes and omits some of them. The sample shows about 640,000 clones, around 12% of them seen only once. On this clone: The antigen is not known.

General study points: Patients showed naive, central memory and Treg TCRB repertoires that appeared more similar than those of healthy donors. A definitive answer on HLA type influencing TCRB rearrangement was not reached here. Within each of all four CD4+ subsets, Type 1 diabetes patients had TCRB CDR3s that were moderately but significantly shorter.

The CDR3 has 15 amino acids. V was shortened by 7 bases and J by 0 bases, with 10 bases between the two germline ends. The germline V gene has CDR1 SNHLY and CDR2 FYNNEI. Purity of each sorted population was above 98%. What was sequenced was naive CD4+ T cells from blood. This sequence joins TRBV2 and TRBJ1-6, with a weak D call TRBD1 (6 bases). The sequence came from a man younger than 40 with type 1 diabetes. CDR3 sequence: CASIRDISYNSPLHF. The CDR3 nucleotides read TGTGCCAGCATCCGGGACATCTCCTATAATTCACCCCTCCACTTT.